The next 8 T cell receptor beta chains were all read from a single sample in a study of beta chain features in type 1 diabetes. Points from the study as a whole: There was a moderate but significant shortening of TCRB CDR3s in all four CD4+ subsets of Type 1 diabetes patients.

Since all of the isolated RNA was reverse transcribed, expressed TCRB transcripts were what got sequenced. TCRdb's table, derived via immunoSEQ multiplex PCR, lists solely in-frame clones and lacks some. The sample has under 150,000 clones, around 16% seen once. These receptors lack a known antigen. Sequencing input: central memory CD4+ T cells from blood. The receptors were gathered from a young man with type 1 diabetes.

The chain joins TRBV20-1 to TRBJ2-7; no reliable D call. The germline V gene has CDR1 DFQATT and CDR2 SNEGSKA (reference sequence). This CDR3 is 11 amino acids long. V was trimmed by 2 bases and J by 6 bases, leaving 8 bases between them. Here the CDR3 reads CSARLALEQYF. For the CDR3, the DNA is TGCAGTGCTAGACTGGCTCTCGAGCAGTACTTC.

The V and J genes are TRBV30 and TRBJ2-7; 9 nucleotides agree with TRBD1. J lost 6 bases, V lost 0 bases, and 9 bases had no gene match. Germline CDR1 and CDR2: GTSNPN and SVGIG (reference sequence). The CDR3 contains 15 residues. The chain's CDR3 is CAWSVPGQGIGEQYF. For the CDR3, the DNA is TGTGCCTGGAGTGTACCGGGACAGGGAATCGGCGAGCAGTACTTC.

This clone has only a few counts. This sequence joins TRBV10-3 and TRBJ1-2; 7 nucleotides match TRBD1. CDR3 length: 18 amino acids. Germline V gives CDR1 ENHRY, CDR2 SYGVKD. The trim removed 3 bases at V and 0 bases at J, leaving 13 bases unmatched. The CDR3 spells CAISDPRRDSVANYGYTF. Written as DNA, the CDR3 is TGTGCCATCAGTGACCCTCGACGGGACAGTGTAGCTAACTATGGCTACACCTTC.

The chain employs TRBV30 and TRBJ2-4, with a tentative D call TRBD1 (7 bases). The CDR3 runs to 15 residues. CDR1 and CDR2 (germline): GTSNPN, SVGIG (reference sequence). Trimming stripped 3 bases from V and 9 bases from J, with 21 bases between. CDR3 loop: CAWSALTGAGGIQYF. The CDR3 nucleotides are TGTGCCTGGAGCGCACTCACAGGGGCCGGGGGCATTCAGTACTTC.

There are a few counts of this clone. The rearrangement joins TRBV28 to TRBJ2-7; D possibly uses TRBD1 or TRBD2 (7 bases each). The V and J ends lost 7 bases and 0 bases respectively, with 19 bases between them. The V gene's germline CDR1 is MDHEN and CDR2 SYDVKM. The CDR3 sequence is 16 residues long. This CDR3 reads CASTPGGGLGSYEQYF. The CDR3 DNA reads TGTGCCAGCACCCCAGGGGGGGGCCTAGGCTCCTACGAGCAGTACTTC.

The chain is built from TRBV27 and TRBJ2-3; 11 bases map to TRBD1. This CDR3 has 17 residues. The V segment lost 5 bases and the J segment 3 bases; nucleotides outside the gene matches: 10. CDR1 and CDR2 (germline): MNHEY, SMNVEV (reference sequence). CDR3 sequence (DNA): TGTGCCAGCAGTCTCCGGACAGGGGGCGCTCGGACAGATACGCAGTATTTT. This gives the protein CASSLRTGGARTDTQYF.

This clone was counted a few times. The chain has TRBV7-9 and TRBJ1-4, with unresolved D. CDR3 size: 16 residues. Deletions cut 2 bases from V and 3 bases from J, with 13 bases between. CDR1 and CDR2 (germline): SEHNR, FQNEAQ (reference sequence). CDR3 protein: CASSLRALGANEKLFF. In nucleotides, the CDR3 is TGTGCCAGCAGCTTACGGGCTTTGGGAGCTAATGAAAAACTGTTTTTT.

By proportion, this clone is medium-sized. This chain links TRBV7-6 with TRBJ2-5; D may be TRBD2 (6 bases). V lost 5 bases to trimming and J lost 10 bases, with 23 bases between them. CDR3 length: 15 amino acids. The germline V gene has CDR1 SGHVS and CDR2 FNYEAQ. CDR3 DNA: TGTGCCAGCAGCCTTTCTAGCGTCCCCGGAACGGGCCAGTACTTC. Its translation is CASSLSSVPGTGQYF.